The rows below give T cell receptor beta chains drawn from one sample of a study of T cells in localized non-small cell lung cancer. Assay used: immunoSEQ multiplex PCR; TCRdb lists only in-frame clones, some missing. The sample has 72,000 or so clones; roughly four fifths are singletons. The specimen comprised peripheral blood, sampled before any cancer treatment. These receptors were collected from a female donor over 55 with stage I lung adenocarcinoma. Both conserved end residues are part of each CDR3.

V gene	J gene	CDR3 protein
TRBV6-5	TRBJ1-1	CASSRDRAFF
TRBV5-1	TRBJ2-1	CASRGQGSYNEQFF
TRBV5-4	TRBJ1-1	CASSRDRGGTEAFF
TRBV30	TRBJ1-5	CAWTRGSSNQPQHF
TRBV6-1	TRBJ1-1	CASSVPGQGARTEAFF
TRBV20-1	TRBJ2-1	CSAILNEQFF
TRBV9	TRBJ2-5	CASSIRGIGASGRQETQYF
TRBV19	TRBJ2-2	CASSIGTASTGELFF
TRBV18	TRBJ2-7	CASSPPDGPAYEQYF
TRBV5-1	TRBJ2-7	CASSPDRAYEQYF
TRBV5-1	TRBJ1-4	CASTYQRVSNEKLFF
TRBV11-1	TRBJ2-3	CASSFRQAPGADTQYF
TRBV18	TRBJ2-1	CASSPNGEGRQFF
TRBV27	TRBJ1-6	CASGKMTGSFALHF
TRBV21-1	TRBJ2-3	CASSKLARPAESDTQYF
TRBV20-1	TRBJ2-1	CSASGGYEQFF
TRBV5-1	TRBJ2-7	CASSIDGREQYF
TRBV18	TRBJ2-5	CASSPGQGGKAETQYF
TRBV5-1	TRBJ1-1	CASSINRATSRNTEAFF
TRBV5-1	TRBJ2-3	CASALGETDTQYF
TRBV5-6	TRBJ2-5	CASSSDRANYQETQYF
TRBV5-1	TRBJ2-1	CASSLEGGTYNEQFF
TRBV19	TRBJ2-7	CASRGVEQYF
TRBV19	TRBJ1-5	CATSMARYNQPQHF
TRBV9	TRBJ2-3	CASSARGQAGADTQYF
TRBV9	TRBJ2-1	CASSVVGLAGNEQFF
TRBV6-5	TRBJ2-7	CATSGGSQAYEQYF
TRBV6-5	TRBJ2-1	CASGTSGGSYNEQFF